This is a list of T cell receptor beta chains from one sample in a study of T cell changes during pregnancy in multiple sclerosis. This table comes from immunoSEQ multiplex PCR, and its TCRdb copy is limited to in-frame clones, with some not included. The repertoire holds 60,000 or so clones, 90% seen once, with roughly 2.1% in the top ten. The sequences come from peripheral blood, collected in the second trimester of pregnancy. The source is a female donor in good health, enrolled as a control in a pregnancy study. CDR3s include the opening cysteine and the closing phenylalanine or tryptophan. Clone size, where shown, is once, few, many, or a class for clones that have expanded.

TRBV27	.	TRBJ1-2	CASSPDRNFYGYTF
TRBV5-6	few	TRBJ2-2	CATTGDTGELFF
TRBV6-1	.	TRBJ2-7	CASSETGGSYEQYF
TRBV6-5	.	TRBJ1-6	CATRAGADSPLHF
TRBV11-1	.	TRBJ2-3	CASSYRLAGNTDTQYF
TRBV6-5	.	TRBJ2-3	CASSSGVWADTQYF
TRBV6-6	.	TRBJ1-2	CASSYRTSRSLYGYTF
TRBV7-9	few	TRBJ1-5	CASSLGLRQPQHF
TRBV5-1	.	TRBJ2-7	CASSLLNDYEQYF
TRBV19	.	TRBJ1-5	CASSIGDSFFQPQHF
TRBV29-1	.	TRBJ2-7	CSVDAGTMYEQYF
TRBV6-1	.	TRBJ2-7	CASEDRDSPTYEQYF
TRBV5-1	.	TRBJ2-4	CASSLLAGADKNIQYF
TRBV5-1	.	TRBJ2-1	CASSRDQGVSEQFF
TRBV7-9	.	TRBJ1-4	CASSLGGQGTEKLFF
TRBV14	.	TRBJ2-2	CASSQTVTNTGELFF
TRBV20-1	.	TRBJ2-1	CSAYRGNEQFF
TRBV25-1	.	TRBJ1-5	CASSPHEGNQPQHF
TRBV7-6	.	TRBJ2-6	CATGGAAYSGANVLTF
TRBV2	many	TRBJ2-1	CASSYSGLAGVYNEQFF
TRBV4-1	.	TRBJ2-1	CASSQVSGSYNEQFF
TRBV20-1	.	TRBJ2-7	CSVAGAYEQYF
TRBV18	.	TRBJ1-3	CASSPSSGAGNTIYF
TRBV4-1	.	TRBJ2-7	CASSQVPGYEQYF
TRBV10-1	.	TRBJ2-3	CASSEAGGQDTQYF
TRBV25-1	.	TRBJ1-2	CASPSTGGHYGYTF
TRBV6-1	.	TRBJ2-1	CASEALADRNEQFF
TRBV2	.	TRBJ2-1	CASSESGGLAANNEQFF
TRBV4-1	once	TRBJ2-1	CASSQNSAGFGERQFF